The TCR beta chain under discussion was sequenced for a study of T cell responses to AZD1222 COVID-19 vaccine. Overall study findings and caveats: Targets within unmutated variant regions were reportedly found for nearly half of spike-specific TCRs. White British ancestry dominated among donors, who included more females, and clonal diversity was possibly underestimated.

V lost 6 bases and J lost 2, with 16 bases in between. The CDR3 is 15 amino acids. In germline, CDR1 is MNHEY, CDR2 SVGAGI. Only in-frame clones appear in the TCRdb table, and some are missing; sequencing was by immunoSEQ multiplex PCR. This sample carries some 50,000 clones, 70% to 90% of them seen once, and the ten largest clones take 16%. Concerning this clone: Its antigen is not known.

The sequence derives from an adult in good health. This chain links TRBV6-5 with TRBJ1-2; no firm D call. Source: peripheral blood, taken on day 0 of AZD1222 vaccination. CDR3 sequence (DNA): TGTGCCAGCAGCCCGGAACAGAGCTTGAACTATGGCTACACCTTC. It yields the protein CASSPEQSLNYGYTF.